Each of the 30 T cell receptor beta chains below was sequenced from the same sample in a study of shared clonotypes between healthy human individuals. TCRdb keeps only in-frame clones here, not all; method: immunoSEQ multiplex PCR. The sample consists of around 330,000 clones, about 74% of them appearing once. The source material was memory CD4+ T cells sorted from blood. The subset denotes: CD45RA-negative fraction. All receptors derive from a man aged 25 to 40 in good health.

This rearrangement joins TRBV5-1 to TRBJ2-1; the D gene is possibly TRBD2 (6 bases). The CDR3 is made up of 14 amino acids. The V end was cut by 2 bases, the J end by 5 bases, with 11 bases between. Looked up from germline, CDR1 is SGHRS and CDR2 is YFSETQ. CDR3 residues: CASSLGLLHNEQFF. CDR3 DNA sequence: TGCGCCAGCAGCTTAGGACTACTCCACAATGAGCAGTTCTTC.

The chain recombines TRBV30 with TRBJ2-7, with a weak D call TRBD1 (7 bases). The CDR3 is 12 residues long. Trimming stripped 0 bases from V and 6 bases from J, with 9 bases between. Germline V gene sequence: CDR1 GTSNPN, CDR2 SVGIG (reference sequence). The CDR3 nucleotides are TGTGCCTGGAGTGTCAGGGGGGTCGAGCAGTACTTC. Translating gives CAWSVRGVEQYF.

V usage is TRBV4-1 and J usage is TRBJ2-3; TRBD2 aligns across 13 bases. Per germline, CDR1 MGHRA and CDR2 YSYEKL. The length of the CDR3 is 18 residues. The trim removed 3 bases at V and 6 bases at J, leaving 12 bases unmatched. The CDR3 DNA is TGCGCCAGCAGCCAGTTCTGGACTAGCGGGAGTGTGGTGGATACGCAGTATTTT. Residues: CASSQFWTSGSVVDTQYF.

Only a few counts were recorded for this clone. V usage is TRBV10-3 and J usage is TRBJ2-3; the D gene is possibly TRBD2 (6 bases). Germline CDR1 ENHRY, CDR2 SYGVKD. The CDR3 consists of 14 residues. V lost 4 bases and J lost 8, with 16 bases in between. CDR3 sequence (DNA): TGTGCCATCAGTGTTGAGGATGGGGGAGGTACGCAGTATTTT. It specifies CAISVEDGGGTQYF.

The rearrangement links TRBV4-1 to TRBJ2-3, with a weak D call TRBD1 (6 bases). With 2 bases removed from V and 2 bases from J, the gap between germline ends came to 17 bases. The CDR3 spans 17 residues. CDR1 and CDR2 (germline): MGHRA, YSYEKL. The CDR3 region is CASSQQTQGISTDTQYF. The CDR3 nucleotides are TGCGCCAGCAGCCAACAAACCCAGGGGATTTCCACAGATACGCAGTATTTT.

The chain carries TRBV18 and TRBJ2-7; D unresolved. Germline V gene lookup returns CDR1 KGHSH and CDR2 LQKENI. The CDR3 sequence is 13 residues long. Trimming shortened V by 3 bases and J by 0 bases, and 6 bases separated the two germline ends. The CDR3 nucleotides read TGTGCCAGCTCACCGACGAGCTCCTACGAGCAGTACTTC. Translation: CASSPTSSYEQYF.

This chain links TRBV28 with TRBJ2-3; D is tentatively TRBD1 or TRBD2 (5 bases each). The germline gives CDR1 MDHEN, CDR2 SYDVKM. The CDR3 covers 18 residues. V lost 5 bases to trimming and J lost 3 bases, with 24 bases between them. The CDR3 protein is CASSPLGLRDPKTDTQYF. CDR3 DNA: TGTGCCAGCAGTCCCCTCGGCCTTCGGGACCCGAAGACAGATACGCAGTATTTT.

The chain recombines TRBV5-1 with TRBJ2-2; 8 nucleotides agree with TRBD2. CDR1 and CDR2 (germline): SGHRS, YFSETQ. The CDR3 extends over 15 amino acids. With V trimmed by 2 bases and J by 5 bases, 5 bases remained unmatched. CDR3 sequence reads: CASSFRAGVTGELFF. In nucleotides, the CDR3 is TGCGCCAGCAGCTTCCGAGCGGGAGTGACCGGGGAGCTGTTTTTT.

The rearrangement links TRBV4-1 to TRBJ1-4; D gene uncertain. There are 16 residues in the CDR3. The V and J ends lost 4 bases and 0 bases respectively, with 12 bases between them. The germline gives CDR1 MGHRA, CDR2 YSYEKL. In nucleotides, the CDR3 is TGCGCCAGCAGCCTAGGGTTTACAGCAACTAATGAAAAACTGTTTTTT. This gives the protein CASSLGFTATNEKLFF.

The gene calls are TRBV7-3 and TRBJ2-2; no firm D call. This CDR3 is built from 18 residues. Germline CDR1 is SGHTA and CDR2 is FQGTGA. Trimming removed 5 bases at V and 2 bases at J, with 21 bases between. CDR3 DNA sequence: TGTGCCAGCAGCACCCACCGACTTACCCAGGTCAACACCGGGGAGCTGTTTTTT. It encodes CASSTHRLTQVNTGELFF.

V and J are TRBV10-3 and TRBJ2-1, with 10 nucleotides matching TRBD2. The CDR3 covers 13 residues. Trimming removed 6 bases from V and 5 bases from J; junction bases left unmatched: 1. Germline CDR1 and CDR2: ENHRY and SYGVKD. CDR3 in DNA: TGTGCCATCAGGGGGACTAGCGACAATGAGCAGTTCTTC. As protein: CAIRGTSDNEQFF.

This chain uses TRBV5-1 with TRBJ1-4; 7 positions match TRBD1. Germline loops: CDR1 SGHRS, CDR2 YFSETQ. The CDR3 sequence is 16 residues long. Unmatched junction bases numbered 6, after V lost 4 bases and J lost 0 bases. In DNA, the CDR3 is TGCGCCAGCAGCCGCAGGGGGGTTGCAACTAATGAAAAACTGTTTTTT. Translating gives CASSRRGVATNEKLFF.

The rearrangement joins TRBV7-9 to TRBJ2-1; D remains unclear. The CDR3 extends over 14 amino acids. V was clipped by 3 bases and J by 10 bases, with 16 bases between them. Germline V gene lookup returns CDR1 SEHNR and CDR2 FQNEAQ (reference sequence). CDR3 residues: CASSFSDPSREQFF. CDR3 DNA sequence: TGTGCCAGCAGCTTTTCCGACCCTTCAAGAGAGCAGTTCTTC.

The DNA for the CDR3 is TGTGCCAGCTCACCCCCGGGAAGCAGCATCCATGAGCAGTTCTTC. It translates to CASSPPGSSIHEQFF. This chain joins TRBV18 and TRBJ2-1; possible D gene TRBD2, 5 bases. The ends were cut back, 3 bases at V and 8 bases at J, with 17 bases in the middle. This CDR3 spans 15 amino acids. Germline lookup yields CDR1 KGHSH and CDR2 LQKENI.

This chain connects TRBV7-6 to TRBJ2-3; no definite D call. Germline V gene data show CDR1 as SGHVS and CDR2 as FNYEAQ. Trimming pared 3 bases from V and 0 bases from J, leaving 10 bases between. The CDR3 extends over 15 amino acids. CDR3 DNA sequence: TGTGCCAGCAGCTTTACGGCGACGAGCACAGATACGCAGTATTTT. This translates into CASSFTATSTDTQYF.

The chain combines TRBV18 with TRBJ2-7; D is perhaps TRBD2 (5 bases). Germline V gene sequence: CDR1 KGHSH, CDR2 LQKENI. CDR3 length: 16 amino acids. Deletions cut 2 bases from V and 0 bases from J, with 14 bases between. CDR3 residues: CASSPTLAFSSYEQYF. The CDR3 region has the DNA TGTGCCAGCTCACCAACCCTAGCTTTTAGCTCCTACGAGCAGTACTTC.

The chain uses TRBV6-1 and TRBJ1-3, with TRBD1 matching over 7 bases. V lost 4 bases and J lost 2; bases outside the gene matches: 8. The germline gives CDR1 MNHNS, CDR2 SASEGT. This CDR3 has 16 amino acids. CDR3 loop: CASSAGTAGTGNTIYF. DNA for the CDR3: TGTGCCAGCAGTGCTGGGACAGCCGGTACTGGAAACACCATATATTTT.

The CDR3 loop is CASSKLQIEQYF. CDR3 DNA sequence: TGTGCCAGCAGCAAACTCCAAATCGAGCAGTACTTC. The chain combines TRBV7-9 with TRBJ2-7; no firm D call. The ends were cut back, 5 bases at V and 6 bases at J, with 11 bases in the middle. The germline V gene encodes CDR1 SEHNR and CDR2 FQNEAQ (reference sequence). The CDR3 contains 12 residues.

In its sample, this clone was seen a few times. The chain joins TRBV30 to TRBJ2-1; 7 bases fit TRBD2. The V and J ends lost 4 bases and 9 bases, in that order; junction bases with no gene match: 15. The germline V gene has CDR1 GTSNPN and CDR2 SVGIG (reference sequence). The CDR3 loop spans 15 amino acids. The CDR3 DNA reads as TGTGCCTGGACTCCAGGCCGGGGGAGGGCTCTTGAGCAGTTCTTC. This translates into CAWTPGRGRALEQFF. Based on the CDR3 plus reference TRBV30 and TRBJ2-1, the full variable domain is SQTIHQWPATLVQPVGSPLSLECTVEGTSNPNLYWYRQAAGRGLQLLFYSVGIGQISSEVPQNLSASRPQDRQFILSSKKLLLSDSGFYLCAWTPGRGRALEQFFGPGTRLTVL.

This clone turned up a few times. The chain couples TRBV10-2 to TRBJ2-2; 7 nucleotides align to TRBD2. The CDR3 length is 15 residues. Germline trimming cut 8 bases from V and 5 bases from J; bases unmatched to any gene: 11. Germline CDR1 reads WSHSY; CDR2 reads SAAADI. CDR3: CASGKWEGFTGELFF. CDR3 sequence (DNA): TGCGCCAGCGGGAAGTGGGAGGGGTTTACCGGGGAGCTGTTTTTT.

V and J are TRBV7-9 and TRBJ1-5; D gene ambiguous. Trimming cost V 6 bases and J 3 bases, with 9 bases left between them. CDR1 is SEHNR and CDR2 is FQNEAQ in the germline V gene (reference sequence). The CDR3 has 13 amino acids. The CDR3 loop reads CASRKDHNQPQHF. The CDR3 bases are TGTGCCAGCAGGAAAGATCACAATCAGCCCCAGCATTTT.

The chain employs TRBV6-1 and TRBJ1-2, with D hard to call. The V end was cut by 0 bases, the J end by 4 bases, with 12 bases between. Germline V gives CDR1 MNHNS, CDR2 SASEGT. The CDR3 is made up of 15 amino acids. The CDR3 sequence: CASSEASRLFYGYTF. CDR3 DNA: TGTGCCAGCAGTGAAGCGAGCAGACTCTTCTATGGCTACACCTTC.

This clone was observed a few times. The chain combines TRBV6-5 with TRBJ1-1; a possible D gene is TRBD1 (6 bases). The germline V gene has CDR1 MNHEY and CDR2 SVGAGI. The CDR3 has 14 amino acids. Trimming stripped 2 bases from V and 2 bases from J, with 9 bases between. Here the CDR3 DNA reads TGTGCCAGCAGTTACGGACAGAGAAACACTGAAGCTTTCTTT. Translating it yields CASSYGQRNTEAFF.

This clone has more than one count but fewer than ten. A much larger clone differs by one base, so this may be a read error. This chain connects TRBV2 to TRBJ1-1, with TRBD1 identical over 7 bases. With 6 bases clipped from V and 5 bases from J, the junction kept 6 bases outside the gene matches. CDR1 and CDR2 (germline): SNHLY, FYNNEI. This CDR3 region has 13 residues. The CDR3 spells CASRYRGGTEAFF. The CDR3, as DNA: TGTGCCAGCAGGTACAGGGGAGGGACTGAAGCTTTCTTT.

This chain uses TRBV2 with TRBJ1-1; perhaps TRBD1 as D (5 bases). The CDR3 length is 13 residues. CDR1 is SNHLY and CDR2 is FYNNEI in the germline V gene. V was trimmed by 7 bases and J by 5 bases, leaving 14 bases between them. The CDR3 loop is CASTSGAGTEAFF. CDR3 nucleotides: TGTGCCAGCACCTCTGGGGCAGGGACTGAAGCTTTCTTT.

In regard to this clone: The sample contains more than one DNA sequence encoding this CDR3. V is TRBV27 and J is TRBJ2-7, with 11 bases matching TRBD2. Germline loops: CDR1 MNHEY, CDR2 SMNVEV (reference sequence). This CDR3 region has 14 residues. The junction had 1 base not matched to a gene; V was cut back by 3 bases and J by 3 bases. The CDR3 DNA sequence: TGTGCCAGCAGTTTGGGGACTAGCGGCTACGAGCAGTACTTC. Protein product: CASSLGTSGYEQYF.

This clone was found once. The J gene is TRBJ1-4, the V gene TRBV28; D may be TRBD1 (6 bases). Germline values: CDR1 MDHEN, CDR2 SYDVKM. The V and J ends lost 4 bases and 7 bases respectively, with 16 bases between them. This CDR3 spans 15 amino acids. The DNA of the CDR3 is TGTGCCAGCAGTTCCCGACAGGTTGGTGGTGAAAAACTGTTTTTT. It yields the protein CASSSRQVGGEKLFF. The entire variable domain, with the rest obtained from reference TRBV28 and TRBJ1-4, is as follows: DVKVTQSSRYLVKRTGEKVFLECVQDMDHENMFWYRQDPGLGLRLIYFSYDVKMKEKGDIPEGYSVSREKKERFSLILESASTNQTSMYLCASSSRQVGGEKLFFGSGTQLSVL.

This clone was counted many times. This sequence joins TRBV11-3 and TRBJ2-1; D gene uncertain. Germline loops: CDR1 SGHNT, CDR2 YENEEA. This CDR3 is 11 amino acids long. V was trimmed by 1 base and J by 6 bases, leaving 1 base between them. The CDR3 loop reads CASSLGNEQFF. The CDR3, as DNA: TGTGCCAGCAGCTTAGGCAATGAGCAGTTCTTC.

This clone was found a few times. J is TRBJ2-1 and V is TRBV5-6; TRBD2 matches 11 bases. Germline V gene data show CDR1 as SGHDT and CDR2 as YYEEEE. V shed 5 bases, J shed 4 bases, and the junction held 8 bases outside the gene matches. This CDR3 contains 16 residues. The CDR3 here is CASRVGTSGGYNEQFF. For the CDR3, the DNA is TGTGCCAGCAGGGTTGGGACTAGCGGAGGATACAATGAGCAGTTCTTC.

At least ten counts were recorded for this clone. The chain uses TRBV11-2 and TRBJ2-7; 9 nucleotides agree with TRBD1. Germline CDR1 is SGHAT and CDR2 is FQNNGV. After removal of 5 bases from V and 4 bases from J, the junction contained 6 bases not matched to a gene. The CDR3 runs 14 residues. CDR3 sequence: CASSPYRGQYEQYF. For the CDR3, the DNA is TGTGCCAGCAGCCCCTACAGGGGGCAGTACGAGCAGTACTTC. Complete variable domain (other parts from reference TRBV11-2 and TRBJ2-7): EAGVAQSPRYKIIEKRQSVAFWCNPISGHATLYWYQQILGQGPKLLIQFQNNGVVDDSQLPKDRFSAERLKGVDSTLKIQPAKLEDSAVYLCASSPYRGQYEQYFGPGTRLTVT.